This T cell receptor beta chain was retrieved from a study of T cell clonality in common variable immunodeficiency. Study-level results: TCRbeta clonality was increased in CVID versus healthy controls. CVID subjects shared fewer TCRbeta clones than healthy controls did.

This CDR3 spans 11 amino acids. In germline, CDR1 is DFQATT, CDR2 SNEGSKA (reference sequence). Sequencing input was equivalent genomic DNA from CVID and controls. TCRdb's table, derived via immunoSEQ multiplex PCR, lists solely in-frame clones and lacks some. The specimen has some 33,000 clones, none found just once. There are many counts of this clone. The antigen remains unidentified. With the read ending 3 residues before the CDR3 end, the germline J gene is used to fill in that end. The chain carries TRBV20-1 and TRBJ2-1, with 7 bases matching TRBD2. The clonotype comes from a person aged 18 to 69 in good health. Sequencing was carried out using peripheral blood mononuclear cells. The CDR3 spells CRGAGDNEQFF. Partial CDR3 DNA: TGCAGAGGGGCGGGGGACAATGAG.